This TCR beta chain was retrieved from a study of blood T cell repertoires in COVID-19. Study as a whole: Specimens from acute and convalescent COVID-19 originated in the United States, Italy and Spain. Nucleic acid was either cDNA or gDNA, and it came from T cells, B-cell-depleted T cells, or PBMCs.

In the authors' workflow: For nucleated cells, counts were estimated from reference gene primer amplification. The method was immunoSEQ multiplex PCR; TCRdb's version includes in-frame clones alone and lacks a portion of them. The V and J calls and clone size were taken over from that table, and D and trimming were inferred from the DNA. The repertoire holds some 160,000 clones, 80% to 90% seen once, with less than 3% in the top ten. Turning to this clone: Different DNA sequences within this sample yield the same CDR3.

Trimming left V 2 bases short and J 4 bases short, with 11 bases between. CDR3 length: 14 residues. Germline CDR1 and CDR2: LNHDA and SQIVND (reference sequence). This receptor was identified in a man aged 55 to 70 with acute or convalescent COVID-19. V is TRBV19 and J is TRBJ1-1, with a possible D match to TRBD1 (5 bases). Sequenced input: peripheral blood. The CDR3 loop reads CASSIRQGGTEAFF. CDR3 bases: TGTGCCAGTAGTATAAGGCAGGGTGGCACTGAAGCTTTCTTT.